Described below is a single T cell receptor (beta chain) sequence and its context. Germline CDR1 and CDR2: MNHNS and SASEGT. This CDR3 has 15 residues. Trimming pared 3 bases from V and 3 bases from J, leaving 14 bases between. The record originates from a study of blood T cell repertoires in COVID-19. Adults between about 18 and 89 years of age took part from more than 20 US areas. The method was immunoSEQ multiplex PCR; TCRdb's version includes in-frame clones alone and lacks a portion of them. The sample includes over 300,000 clones, around 87% of them seen just once. The sample consisted of PBMCs or T cells enriched from blood (not recorded which). The chain has TRBV6-1 and TRBJ1-2; D perhaps matches TRBD1 (5 bases). The receptor was derived from a woman under 40 with acute COVID-19. CDR3 region: CASSDRGTGHYGYTF. CDR3 DNA: TGTGCCAGCAGTGATAGAGGTACAGGCCACTATGGCTACACCTTC.